These 17 T cell receptor beta chains were all obtained from the same sample, sequenced in a study of T cells in Graves' hyperthyroidism and ophthalmopathy (dated by TCRdb to 2018 to 2020). The receptor library was made with multiplex PCR. Sequencing was carried out with an Illumina HiSeq 2000. TCR beta CDR3 regions were amplified from RNA transcripts. The TCR CDR3 was subjected to a first round of RT-PCR using the HTBI primer set and the Qiagen OneStep RT-PCR kit. In TCRdb, the public reads were trimmed at Q25 with fastp and aligned with MiXCR, with productive beta chains retained. One record per CDR3 amino acid sequence lists the most common genes and DNA. Counted in this sample were a few hundred thousand distinct CDR3 sequences; 15% to 20% of them appeared once. The ten largest clones take up roughly 53% of the sample. Sequencing was performed on blood. These TCRs come from a woman aged 55-70 years with Graves' ophthalmopathy.

With respect to this clonotype: The conserved phenylalanine or tryptophan is not found at the CDR3 terminus, so this likely reflects a read error. The chain has TRBV4-3 and TRBJ2-5; TRBD1 agrees at 7 bases. This CDR3 region has 16 residues. Looked up from germline, CDR1 is LGHNA and CDR2 is YSLEER. V lost 1 base and J lost 5; bases outside the gene matches: 10. The CDR3 reads CASSQGDRVTRETQYL. The CDR3 bases are TGCGCCAGCAGCCAAGGCGACAGGGTCACCAGGGAGACCCAGTACCTC.

This clonotype came up a few times. The V and J genes are TRBV7-2 and TRBJ1-4; D unclear. The CDR3 covers 14 residues. The germline V gene encodes CDR1 SGHTA and CDR2 FQGNSA. The V and J ends lost 2 bases and 4 bases respectively, with 8 bases between them. CDR3 in DNA: TGTGCCAGCAGCTTATCGGGGAATAATGAAAAACTGTTTTTT. Its translation: CASSLSGNNEKLFF.

This clonotype was counted ten times or more. The chain carries TRBV30 and TRBJ2-3, with 12 bases matching TRBD2. The junction had 6 bases not matched to a gene; V was cut back by 3 bases and J by 2 bases. The CDR3 is made up of 16 amino acids. Germline CDR1 is GTSNPN and CDR2 is SVGIG (reference sequence). The CDR3 sequence is CAWSQGLAGNTDTQYF. The CDR3 DNA is TGTGCCTGGAGCCAGGGACTAGCGGGTAACACAGATACGCAGTATTTT.

This clonotype was seen at least ten times. The rearrangement joins TRBV5-1 to TRBJ2-7; TRBD1 or TRBD2 may be the D gene (5 bases each). Germline CDR1 is SGHRS and CDR2 is YFSETQ. The germline V and J ends were trimmed by 0 bases and 4 bases, with 14 bases remaining between them. This CDR3 contains 15 residues. CDR3 amino acids: CASSLGDPPRYEQYF. Written as DNA, the CDR3 is TGCGCCAGCAGCTTGGGGGACCCTCCCCGTTACGAGCAGTACTTC.

This clonotype has only a few counts. The chain is built from TRBV3-1 and TRBJ2-2; D is undetermined. Germline values: CDR1 LGHDT, CDR2 YNNKEL (reference sequence). The CDR3 totals 16 residues. V dropped 0 bases and J dropped 3 bases, with 11 bases sitting between them. This chain's CDR3 is CASSQEGSQDTGELFF. The CDR3, as DNA: TGTGCCAGCAGCCAAGAAGGATCCCAAGACACCGGGGAGCTGTTTTTT.

This clonotype was observed at least ten times. The rearrangement links TRBV28 to TRBJ2-1; 8 bases match TRBD2. CDR1 is MDHEN, CDR2 SYDVKM, per germline. V trimming: 5 bases; J trimming: 12 bases; junction bases outside the gene matches: 18. The CDR3 spans 16 residues. Here the CDR3 reads CASSDFGLAVSFGQFF. In nucleotides, the CDR3 is TGTGCCAGCAGTGACTTCGGACTAGCAGTCTCATTTGGGCAGTTCTTC.

This clonotype was counted many times. The chain joins TRBV12-3 or TRBV12-4 to TRBJ1-1; D not certain. This CDR3 spans 13 amino acids. V was pared by 5 bases and J by 0 bases, with 7 bases between. In DNA, the CDR3 is TGTGCCAGCAGTAACAGCATGAACACTGAAGCTTTCTTT. This gives the protein CASSNSMNTEAFF.

This clonotype has at least ten counts. The J gene is TRBJ2-7, the V gene TRBV30; unclear D gene. V was shortened by 0 bases and J by 6 bases, with 9 bases between the two germline ends. The germline CDR1 and CDR2 sequences are GTSNPN and SVGIG (reference sequence). CDR3 length: 12 amino acids. The CDR3 DNA sequence: TGTGCCTGGAGTGTGGCAGGACCCGAGCAGTACTTC. Translated, it gives CAWSVAGPEQYF.

The gene calls are TRBV4-1 and TRBJ2-5; 12 positions match TRBD2. Germline CDR1 reads MGHRA; CDR2 reads YSYEKL. The CDR3 spans 18 residues. V trimming: 1 base; J trimming: 1 base; junction bases outside the gene matches: 7. The CDR3, as DNA: TGCGCCAGCAGCCAAGGCCTAGCGGGGGGGCTTGGCCAAGAGACCCAGTACTTC. It is translated as CASSQGLAGGLGQETQYF.

This clonotype was observed a handful of times. The chain is built from TRBV9 and TRBJ2-1; the D call may be TRBD1 or TRBD2 (5 bases each). There are 13 residues in the CDR3. The germline V gene has CDR1 SGDLS and CDR2 YYNGEE. V was trimmed by 3 bases and J by 9 bases, leaving 13 bases between them. CDR3 DNA sequence: TGTGCCAGCAGCGGCGAGTTGGGGGTTGAGCAGTTCTTC. As protein: CASSGELGVEQFF.

This clonotype was seen a handful of times. This chain connects TRBV6-2 or TRBV6-3 to TRBJ2-7, with TRBD1 identical over 10 bases. Germline-derived CDR1 and CDR2 are MNHEY and SVGEGT. V was clipped by 7 bases and J by 2 bases; unmatched bases: 5. This CDR3 is built from 14 residues. This CDR3 reads CASKDRGRPYEQYF. The CDR3 DNA reads TGTGCCAGCAAAGACAGGGGGCGTCCCTACGAGCAGTACTTC.

This clonotype was picked up many times. This chain joins TRBV5-1 and TRBJ2-2; D call uncertain. CDR3 length: 13 residues. The germline V gene encodes CDR1 SGHRS and CDR2 YFSETQ. Trimming pared 0 bases from V and 6 bases from J, leaving 6 bases between. The CDR3 loop reads CASSLVWAGELFF. The DNA for the CDR3 is TGCGCCAGCAGCTTGGTCTGGGCCGGGGAGCTGTTTTTT.

The gene calls are TRBV6-2 or TRBV6-3 and TRBJ2-7, with 8 nucleotides matching TRBD1. Germline loops: CDR1 MNHEY, CDR2 SVGEGT. J lost 9 bases, V lost 5 bases, and 15 bases had no gene match. The CDR3 spans 15 residues. The CDR3 loop reads CASSQTGTGWEVQYF. CDR3 nucleotide sequence: TGTGCCAGCAGTCAAACCGGGACAGGCTGGGAGGTGCAGTACTTC.

There are many counts of this clonotype. V gene TRBV10-3 combines with J gene TRBJ1-2, with 7 bases identical to TRBD1. Per germline, CDR1 ENHRY and CDR2 SYGVKD. With 0 bases clipped from V and 8 bases from J, the junction kept 6 bases outside the gene matches. There are 14 residues in the CDR3. CDR3 bases: TGTGCCATCAGTGAGTCGGCAGGGGGAACGGGCTACACCTTC. Its protein product is CAISESAGGTGYTF.

The V gene is TRBV9, the J gene TRBJ2-2; D may be TRBD2 (5 bases). The CDR3 is made up of 15 amino acids. Trimming pared 1 base from V and 4 bases from J, leaving 11 bases between. Germline CDR1 and CDR2: SGDLS and YYNGEE. The DNA for the CDR3 is TGTGCCAGCAGCGTACTGGGAGCGAGCACCGGGGAGCTGTTTTTT. Translated, it gives CASSVLGASTGELFF.

The table lists this clonotype with many counts. The rearrangement joins TRBV12-3 or TRBV12-4 to TRBJ2-5; TRBD2 agrees at 7 bases. This CDR3 has 18 residues. V was pared by 5 bases and J by 4 bases, with 19 bases of the junction left unmatched. The DNA of the CDR3 is TGTGCCAGCAGTCCCACGTGGGGAAGGGAGGGTCCATCAGAGACCCAGTACTTC. Translating gives CASSPTWGREGPSETQYF.

The chain combines TRBV12-5 with TRBJ2-7, with D possibly called TRBD1 or TRBD2 (5 bases each). This CDR3 is built from 15 residues. Trimming pared 2 bases from V and 1 base from J, leaving 12 bases between. Germline V gene sequence: CDR1 LGHNT, CDR2 FRNRAP. The CDR3 sequence: CASGLQKGPSYEQYF. Here the CDR3 DNA reads TGTGCTAGTGGTTTGCAAAAGGGACCGTCCTACGAGCAGTACTTC.